This TCR beta chain was recorded in a study of blood T cells in healthy people across ages. Sample-barcoded 5' priming and a J-beta primer mix drove a second PCR of roughly 7 to 11 cycles. TCRdb re-analysed the 5' RACE reads in MiXCR, keeping a single row per CDR3 protein. The sample yields about a million distinct CDR3 sequences, roughly half seen once. The table lists this clonotype with a few counts. The sequencing input was blood. This clonotype was obtained from an older woman in good health.

CDR3: CASSLVPKALLAGNNNEQFF. CDR3 nucleotide sequence: TGCGCCAGCAGCTTGGTGCCCAAGGCGCTACTAGCGGGGAATAACAATGAGCAGTTCTTC. J is TRBJ2-1 and V is TRBV5-1; 10 nucleotides line up with TRBD2. The CDR3 extends over 20 amino acids. Germline trimming cut 0 bases from V and 5 bases from J; bases unmatched to any gene: 17. Germline V gene data show CDR1 as SGHRS and CDR2 as YFSETQ.